This T cell receptor (beta chain) was documented in a study of blood T cell repertoires in COVID-19. Study background: Samples of COVID-19 (acute and convalescent) were obtained from the United States, Italy and Spain. PBMCs, B-cell-depleted T cells, or T cells provided the cDNA or gDNA that made up the material.

Per the original data handling: Reference gene primer amplification yielded estimated nucleated cell counts. Clones were read by immunoSEQ multiplex PCR, and TCRdb kept only the in-frame ones, dropping some. V and J calls and clone size follow that table, whereas D and trimming were derived from the DNA. The sample contains 50,000 to 70,000 clones, roughly 79% of which appear only once. Germline CDR1 and CDR2: LNHNV and YYDKDF (reference sequence). Trimming took 0 bases from V and 4 from J; bases not matched to a gene: 1. This CDR3 has 15 residues. Sequencing was done on a sample of peripheral blood. This clonotype originated in a man aged 55 to 70 with acute or convalescent COVID-19. This rearrangement joins TRBV15 to TRBJ1-1, with 11 bases matching TRBD1. The DNA of the CDR3 is TGTGCCACCAGCAGAGATGGGACAGGGGGCACTGAAGCTTTCTTT. It translates to CATSRDGTGGTEAFF.